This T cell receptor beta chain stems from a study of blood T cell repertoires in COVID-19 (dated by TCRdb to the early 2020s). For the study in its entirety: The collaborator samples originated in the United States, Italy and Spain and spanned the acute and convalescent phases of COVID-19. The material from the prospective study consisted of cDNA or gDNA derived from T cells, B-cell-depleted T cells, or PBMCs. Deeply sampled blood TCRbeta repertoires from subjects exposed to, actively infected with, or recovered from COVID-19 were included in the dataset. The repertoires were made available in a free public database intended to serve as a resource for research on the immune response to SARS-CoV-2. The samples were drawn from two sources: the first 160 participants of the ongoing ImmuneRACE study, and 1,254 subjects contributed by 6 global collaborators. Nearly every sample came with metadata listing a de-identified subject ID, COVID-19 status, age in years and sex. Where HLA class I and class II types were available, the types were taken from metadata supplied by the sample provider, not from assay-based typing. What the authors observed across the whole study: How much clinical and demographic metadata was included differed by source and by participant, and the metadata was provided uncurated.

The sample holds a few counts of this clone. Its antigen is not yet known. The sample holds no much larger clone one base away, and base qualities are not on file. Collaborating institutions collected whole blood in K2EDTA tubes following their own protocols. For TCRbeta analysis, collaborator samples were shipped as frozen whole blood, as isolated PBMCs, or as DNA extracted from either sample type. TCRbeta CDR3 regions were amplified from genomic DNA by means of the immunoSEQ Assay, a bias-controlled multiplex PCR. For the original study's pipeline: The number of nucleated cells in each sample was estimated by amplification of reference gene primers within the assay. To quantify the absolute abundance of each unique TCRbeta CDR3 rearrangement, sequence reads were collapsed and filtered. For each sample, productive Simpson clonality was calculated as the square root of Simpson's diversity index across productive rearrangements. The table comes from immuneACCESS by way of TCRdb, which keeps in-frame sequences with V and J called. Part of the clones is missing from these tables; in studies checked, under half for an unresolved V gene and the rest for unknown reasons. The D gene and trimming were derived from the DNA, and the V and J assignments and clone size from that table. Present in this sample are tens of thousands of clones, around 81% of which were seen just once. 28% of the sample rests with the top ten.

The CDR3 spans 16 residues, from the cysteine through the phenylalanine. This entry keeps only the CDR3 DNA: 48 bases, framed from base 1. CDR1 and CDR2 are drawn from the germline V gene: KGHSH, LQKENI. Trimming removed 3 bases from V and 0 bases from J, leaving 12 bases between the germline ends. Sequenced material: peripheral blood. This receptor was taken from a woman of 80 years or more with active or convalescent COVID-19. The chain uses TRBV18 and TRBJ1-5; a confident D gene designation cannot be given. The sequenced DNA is TGTGCCAGCTCACCGACTGGATCGTATAGCAATCAGCCCCAGCATTTT. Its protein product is CASSPTGSYSNQPQHF.